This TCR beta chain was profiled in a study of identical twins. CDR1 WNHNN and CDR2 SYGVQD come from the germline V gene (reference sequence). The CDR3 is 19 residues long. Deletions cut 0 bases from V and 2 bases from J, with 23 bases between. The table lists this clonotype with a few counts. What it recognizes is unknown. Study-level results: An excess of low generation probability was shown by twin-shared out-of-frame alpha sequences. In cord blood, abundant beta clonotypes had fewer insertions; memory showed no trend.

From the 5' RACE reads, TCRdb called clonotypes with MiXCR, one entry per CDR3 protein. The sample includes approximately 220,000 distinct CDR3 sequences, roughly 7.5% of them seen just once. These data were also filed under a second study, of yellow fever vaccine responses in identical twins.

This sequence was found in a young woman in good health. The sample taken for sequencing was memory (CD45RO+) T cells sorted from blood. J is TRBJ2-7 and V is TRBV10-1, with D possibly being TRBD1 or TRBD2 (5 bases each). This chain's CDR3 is CASSESGTGSPLRTYEQYF. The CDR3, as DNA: TGCGCCAGCAGTGAGTCGGGGACGGGATCCCCTCTTCGTACCTACGAGCAGTACTTC.